This TCR beta chain is from a study of beta chain features in type 1 diabetes. This clone occurred a few times. The antigen remains undetermined. The entirety of the isolated RNA underwent reverse transcription, so expressed TCRB transcripts were sequenced. Sequencing used immunoSEQ multiplex PCR; TCRdb keeps in-frame clones, though not all of them. This sample has about 130,000 clones, with about a tenth found just once. This CDR3 region has 17 residues. The V and J ends lost 6 bases and 3 bases, in that order; junction bases with no gene match: 10. Germline V gives CDR1 LNHDA, CDR2 SQIVND (reference sequence). Whole-study results and caveats: For Type 1 diabetes patients, all four CD4+ subsets carried TCRB CDR3s that were moderately but significantly shorter. Reads derived from cDNA could over-represent cells showing high TCR expression. VDJ junctions in type 1 diabetes patients carried more deletions and fewer insertions.

The specimen was central memory CD4+ T cells from blood. The TCR originated in a man between 18 and 35 years old in good health. V and J are TRBV19 and TRBJ2-1; 11 nucleotides line up with TRBD2. Written as DNA, the CDR3 is TGTGCCAGTAGACCCCTTAGCGGGGGGGCCTTCTACAATGAGCAGTTCTTC. Amino acid sequence: CASRPLSGGAFYNEQFF. The full variable domain, with the rest looked up from reference TRBV19 and TRBJ2-1, is DGGITQSPKYLFRKEGQNVTLSCEQNLNHDAMYWYRQDPGQGLRLIYYSQIVNDFQKGDIAEGYSVSREKKESFPLTVTSAQKNPTAFYLCASRPLSGGAFYNEQFFGPGTRLTVL.